This T cell receptor beta chain was recovered during a study of blood T cell repertoires in COVID-19. On the study more broadly: Nucleic acid was either cDNA or gDNA, and it came from T cells, B-cell-depleted T cells, or PBMCs.

Regarding this clone: The same CDR3 also results from other DNA sequences found in this sample.

Per the authors' pipeline: Amplification with reference gene primers provided the estimates of nucleated cell counts. Profiled with immunoSEQ multiplex PCR; TCRdb holds only in-frame clones, not every one. The V and J calls and the clone size are those of that table, but D and trimming were determined from the DNA. The sample carries around 220,000 clones, 80% recorded once. The CDR3 has 13 amino acids. V was clipped by 2 bases and J by 2 bases, with 9 bases between them. Germline CDR1 is GTSNPN and CDR2 is SVGIG (reference sequence). Residents of under 25 US areas, aged roughly 18 to 90 years, made up the participants.

The sequenced material came from PBMCs or T cells enriched from blood (not recorded which). This TCR was sampled from a woman aged 40 to 55 with acute COVID-19. The V and J genes are TRBV30 and TRBJ1-2; the D gene is possibly TRBD1 (6 bases). The CDR3 DNA reads TGTGCCTGGAGTCTCCAGGGGAACTATGGCTACACCTTC. Its protein product is CAWSLQGNYGYTF.